The 29 T cell receptor beta chains in this list originate from one sample, sequenced in a study of T cell clones after liver transplantation. The data were produced by immunoSEQ multiplex PCR, yet TCRdb's version contains in-frame clones alone and is incomplete. The sample lists around 51,000 clones; 80% to 90% were seen once. The source was CD8+ T cells from blood, collected 12 months after liver transplant. The receptors were sampled from a human patient who received a liver transplant. The graft donor may be the source of some T cells.

The rearrangement joins TRBV5-1 to TRBJ1-1; no firm D call. The V and J ends lost 2 bases and 1 base respectively, with 18 bases between them. The CDR3 runs to 17 residues. Germline V gene sequence: CDR1 SGHRS, CDR2 YFSETQ. The chain's CDR3 is CASSFNGITAPNTEAFF. The CDR3 nucleotides are TGCGCCAGCAGCTTTAATGGAATAACAGCCCCGAACACTGAAGCTTTCTTT.

This chain links TRBV7-9 with TRBJ1-2; D unresolved. Trimming shortened V by 3 bases and J by 7 bases, and 6 bases separated the two germline ends. Germline lookup yields CDR1 SEHNR and CDR2 FQNEAQ (reference sequence). The CDR3 is 11 amino acids. The CDR3 region is CASSFGTGYTF. The CDR3 coding sequence is TGTGCCAGCAGCTTCGGTACTGGCTACACCTTC.

This clone was observed a handful of times. The genes are TRBV15 and TRBJ1-5; D unclear. Germline values: CDR1 LNHNV, CDR2 YYDKDF (reference sequence). The CDR3 covers 19 residues. The V gene lost 0 bases and the J gene lost 0 bases, with 18 bases spanning the gap. The CDR3 DNA reads TGTGCCACCAGCAGAGATCCGGGCACACTTTCTTTTAGCAATCAGCCCCAGCATTTT. This codes for CATSRDPGTLSFSNQPQHF.

The chain links TRBV28 to TRBJ2-2; 7 bases agree with TRBD1. J lost 1 base, V lost 5 bases, and 10 bases had no gene match. This CDR3 spans 17 amino acids. The V gene's germline CDR1 is MDHEN and CDR2 SYDVKM. For the CDR3, the DNA is TGTGCCAGCAGTCCCCCCTCCGACAGGGTGAACACCGGGGAGCTGTTTTTT. This sequence encodes CASSPPSDRVNTGELFF. Based on the CDR3 plus reference TRBV28 and TRBJ2-2, the full variable domain is DVKVTQSSRYLVKRTGEKVFLECVQDMDHENMFWYRQDPGLGLRLIYFSYDVKMKEKGDIPEGYSVSREKKERFSLILESASTNQTSMYLCASSPPSDRVNTGELFFGEGSRLTVL.

V usage is TRBV19 and J usage is TRBJ2-7, with TRBD1 identical over 7 bases. Germline assignment: CDR1 LNHDA and CDR2 SQIVND (reference sequence). The CDR3 spans 13 residues. V lost 4 bases, J lost 7 bases, and 7 bases stayed unmatched. CDR3 DNA: TGTGCCAGTAGTAGAGAGACAGGGTTAGAGCAGTACTTC. Protein: CASSRETGLEQYF.

A note on this clone: A much larger clone differs from this one at a single base, so this may be a read error. Other DNA sequences from this sample encode an identical CDR3 as well. The rearrangement uses TRBV27 and TRBJ2-7; D is ambiguous. Germline CDR1 reads MNHEY; CDR2 reads SMNVEV (reference sequence). Trimming left V 8 bases short and J 2 bases short, with 4 bases between. This CDR3 region has 10 residues. CDR3 region: CASGPYEQYF. DNA of the CDR3: TGTGCCAGCGGTCCCTACGAGCAGTACTTC.

The V gene is TRBV13, the J gene TRBJ2-1; the match to TRBD2 covers 7 bases. Germline CDR1 is PRHDT and CDR2 is FYEKMQ (reference sequence). With 4 bases clipped from V and 4 bases from J, the junction kept 7 bases outside the gene matches. The CDR3 is 15 amino acids. This chain's CDR3 is CASSSLSGEYNEQFF. The DNA of the CDR3 is TGTGCCAGCAGCTCCCTGAGCGGGGAATACAATGAGCAGTTCTTC.

J is TRBJ2-1 and V is TRBV9; 8 positions agree with TRBD2. Germline CDR1 SGDLS, CDR2 YYNGEE. Unmatched junction bases numbered 8, after V lost 0 bases and J lost 3 bases. The CDR3 has 17 residues. CDR3 region: CASSVEVLAGNYNEQFF. Written as DNA, the CDR3 is TGTGCCAGCAGCGTAGAAGTCCTAGCGGGTAACTACAATGAGCAGTTCTTC. The entire variable domain, with the rest obtained from reference TRBV9 and TRBJ2-1, is as follows: DSGVTQTPKHLITATGQRVTLRCSPRSGDLSVYWYQQSLDQGLQFLIQYYNGEERAKGNILERFSAQQFPDLHSELNLSSLELGDSALYFCASSVEVLAGNYNEQFFGPGTRLTVL.

CDR3 DNA: TGCGCCAGCAGCTTGGGACTGGTGGAATCCTACGAGCAGTACTTC. Protein: CASSLGLVESYEQYF. The rearrangement joins TRBV5-1 to TRBJ2-7; D gene ambiguous. The V end was cut by 0 bases, the J end by 1 base, with 11 bases between. The germline V gene encodes CDR1 SGHRS and CDR2 YFSETQ. The CDR3 sequence is 15 residues long. The full variable domain, with the rest looked up from reference TRBV5-1 and TRBJ2-7, is KAGVTQTPRYLIKTRGQQVTLSCSPISGHRSVSWYQQTPGQGLQFLFEYFSETQRNKGNFPGRFSGRQFSNSRSEMNVSTLELGDSALYLCASSLGLVESYEQYFGPGTRLTVT.

This clone was counted only a few times. Here the CDR3 reads CASTPSGSYEQYF. In DNA form, the CDR3 reads TGTGCCAGCACCCCTAGCGGGAGCTACGAGCAGTACTTC. The V call is TRBV27, the J call TRBJ2-7, with TRBD2 identical over 10 bases. Germline lookup yields CDR1 MNHEY and CDR2 SMNVEV (reference sequence). The CDR3 runs 13 residues. Trimming removed 7 bases from V and 3 bases from J; junction bases left unmatched: 3.

The rearrangement uses TRBV18 and TRBJ2-1; D is unclear. Germline V gene data show CDR1 as KGHSH and CDR2 as LQKENI. V was shortened by 5 bases and J by 2 bases, with 10 bases between the two germline ends. CDR3 size: 14 residues. CDR3 sequence: CASSGMDPYNEQFF. In nucleotides, the CDR3 is TGTGCCAGCTCAGGCATGGATCCCTACAATGAGCAGTTCTTC.

The J gene is TRBJ2-1, the V gene TRBV4-1; D is undetermined. The V end lost 2 bases, the J end lost 0 bases, and 17 bases lay between the germline ends. The germline V gene encodes CDR1 MGHRA and CDR2 YSYEKL. The CDR3 is 18 residues long. CDR3 DNA sequence: TGCGCCAGCAGCCAACATCCTCCAGAGTTTTCCTCCTACAATGAGCAGTTCTTC. Translating it yields CASSQHPPEFSSYNEQFF.

This clone is a singleton in its sample. The chain has TRBV5-4 and TRBJ2-7; 9 nucleotides agree with TRBD1. CDR1 SGHNT and CDR2 YYREEE come from the germline V gene (reference sequence). V lost 4 bases, J lost 0 bases, and 5 bases stayed unmatched. The CDR3 has 15 amino acids. CDR3 protein: CASSDRDRASYEQYF. The CDR3, as DNA: TGTGCCAGCAGCGACCGGGACAGGGCCTCCTACGAGCAGTACTTC.

The chain recombines TRBV9 with TRBJ2-1; possible D gene TRBD2, 5 bases. Trimming shortened V by 3 bases and J by 8 bases, and 12 bases separated the two germline ends. The CDR3 sequence is 13 residues long. CDR1 is SGDLS, CDR2 YYNGEE, per germline. The DNA for the CDR3 is TGTGCCAGCAGCGGCGGATTGGGAGATGAGCAGTTCTTC. This sequence encodes CASSGGLGDEQFF.

The gene calls are TRBV6-5 and TRBJ2-2; no definite D call. Germline loops: CDR1 MNHEY, CDR2 SVGAGI. CDR3 length: 13 amino acids. V gave up 5 bases and J gave up 2 bases, with 6 bases separating them. The CDR3 region is CASSTTNTGELFF. In nucleotides, the CDR3 is TGTGCCAGCAGTACAACAAACACCGGGGAGCTGTTTTTT.

This clone was recorded a few times. The chain recombines TRBV10-3 with TRBJ2-7; 7 positions match TRBD2. The ends lost 10 bases at V and 5 bases at J; junction bases unmatched: 17. The CDR3 runs 15 residues. Germline lookup yields CDR1 ENHRY and CDR2 SYGVKD. DNA of the CDR3: TGTGCCACGGTGCCCCCGGGGCGGGGGAGGAACGAGCAGTACTTC. Translating it yields CATVPPGRGRNEQYF.

The V gene is TRBV10-3, the J gene TRBJ1-3, with no clear D. The germline gives CDR1 ENHRY, CDR2 SYGVKD. This CDR3 has 14 amino acids. V was trimmed by 2 bases and J by 0 bases, leaving 5 bases between them. CDR3 region: CAISEGGSGNTIYF. CDR3 DNA sequence: TGTGCCATCAGTGAGGGCGGCTCTGGAAACACCATATATTTT.

This rearrangement joins TRBV4-3 to TRBJ2-3, with D possibly matching TRBD2 (5 bases). CDR3 size: 16 residues. V was clipped by 0 bases and J by 4 bases, with 14 bases between them. CDR1 LGHNA and CDR2 YSLEER come from the germline V gene. CDR3 amino acids: CASSQEASWSPDTQYF. The CDR3 DNA sequence: TGCGCCAGCAGCCAAGAGGCTAGCTGGAGCCCAGATACGCAGTATTTT.

The chain recombines TRBV7-9 with TRBJ2-3; TRBD2 matches 8 bases. Trimming at V came to 4 bases and at J to 3 bases, leaving 9 bases not matched to a gene. The CDR3 runs to 16 residues. Germline-derived CDR1 and CDR2 are SEHNR and FQNEAQ (reference sequence). The CDR3 DNA is TGTGCCAGCAGCTCCTCGTACGAGCGGGAGACAGATACGCAGTATTTT. Protein product: CASSSSYERETDTQYF.

This sequence joins TRBV2 and TRBJ2-7, with D perhaps TRBD1 (6 bases). V lost 9 bases and J 0 bases, leaving 15 bases between the germline ends. Germline-derived CDR1 and CDR2 are SNHLY and FYNNEI. The CDR3 consists of 14 residues. CDR3 in amino acids: CASFRDTLSYEQYF. In DNA form, the CDR3 reads TGTGCCAGTTTCCGGGACACCCTCTCCTACGAGCAGTACTTC.

The V and J genes are TRBV11-2 and TRBJ2-7; weak D call: TRBD2 (5 bases). This CDR3 is 15 amino acids long. Germline CDR1 reads SGHAT; CDR2 reads FQNNGV. The V end lost 1 base, the J end lost 2 bases, and 12 bases lay between the germline ends. The CDR3 sequence is CASSLVASSAYEQYF. The CDR3 nucleotides are TGTGCCAGCAGCTTAGTGGCTAGCTCGGCCTACGAGCAGTACTTC.

The chain is built from TRBV6-5 and TRBJ2-3; the D gene is possibly TRBD1 (5 bases). CDR1 is MNHEY, CDR2 SVGAGI, per germline. The CDR3 sequence is 15 residues long. The V gene lost 0 bases and the J gene lost 6 bases, with 13 bases spanning the gap. This chain's CDR3 is CASSYSGRAMDTQYF. The CDR3 DNA is TGTGCCAGCAGTTACTCGGGCAGGGCGATGGATACGCAGTATTTT.

This rearrangement joins TRBV27 to TRBJ1-2; D gene ambiguous. This CDR3 comprises 14 residues. CDR1 and CDR2 (germline): MNHEY, SMNVEV (reference sequence). V lost 1 base, J lost 1 base, and 7 bases lay in between. CDR3 sequence: CASSLLGNNYGYTF. CDR3 sequence (DNA): TGTGCCAGCAGTTTATTGGGCAATAACTATGGCTACACCTTC.

The chain has TRBV6-1 and TRBJ2-2; tentatively, D is TRBD2 (6 bases). CDR1 and CDR2 from the germline V gene are MNHNS and SASEGT. V gave up 6 bases and J gave up 3 bases, with 17 bases separating them. The CDR3 covers 16 residues. CDR3 amino acids: CASSELRDSYTGELFF. The CDR3 DNA reads TGTGCCAGCAGCGAACTACGGGACTCCTACACCGGGGAGCTGTTTTTT.

The gene calls are TRBV4-3 and TRBJ1-1; 10 nucleotides match TRBD1. From germline, CDR1 is LGHNA and CDR2 YSLEER. The CDR3 totals 15 residues. V was pared by 4 bases and J by 5 bases, with 7 bases of the junction left unmatched. The CDR3: CASSPRQGARTEAFF. In nucleotides, the CDR3 is TGCGCCAGCAGCCCTAGACAGGGGGCGCGTACTGAAGCTTTCTTT.

The V call is TRBV6-1, the J call TRBJ1-2; no reliable D call. The CDR3 contains 13 residues. V was cut by 6 bases and J by 3 bases, with 11 bases left in between. Germline CDR1 and CDR2: MNHNS and SASEGT. The chain's CDR3 is CASRFRADYGYTF. In nucleotides, the CDR3 is TGTGCCAGCAGGTTTAGGGCAGACTATGGCTACACCTTC.

The chain couples TRBV27 to TRBJ2-7, with a tentative D call TRBD2 (5 bases). This CDR3 region has 12 residues. Per germline, CDR1 MNHEY and CDR2 SMNVEV (reference sequence). Trimming took 5 bases from V and 3 from J, leaving 8 bases between them. CDR3 bases: TGTGCCAGCAGTCCGGGGAGCTACGAGCAGTACTTC. Its translation: CASSPGSYEQYF.

This clone has only one observation. This sequence joins TRBV27 and TRBJ1-5; TRBD1 might be the D (5 bases). Germline lookup yields CDR1 MNHEY and CDR2 SMNVEV (reference sequence). CDR3 length equals 13 residues. The V end lost 5 bases, the J end lost 3 bases, and 8 bases lay between the germline ends. The CDR3 DNA sequence: TGTGCCAGCAGTCCAGGGTACAATCAGCCCCAGCATTTT. Translation gives CASSPGYNQPQHF.

V gene TRBV28 combines with J gene TRBJ2-3; TRBD1 is a possible D gene (6 bases). V lost 4 bases to trimming and J lost 0 bases, with 20 bases between them. Germline V gene sequence: CDR1 MDHEN, CDR2 SYDVKM. The CDR3 has 18 amino acids. The CDR3 DNA sequence: TGTGCCAGCAGTTCCTGGGACAACTCGGTCGTAAGCACAGATACGCAGTATTTT. This gives the protein CASSSWDNSVVSTDTQYF. Looking up the rest from reference TRBV28 and TRBJ2-3 gives the full variable domain: DVKVTQSSRYLVKRTGEKVFLECVQDMDHENMFWYRQDPGLGLRLIYFSYDVKMKEKGDIPEGYSVSREKKERFSLILESASTNQTSMYLCASSSWDNSVVSTDTQYFGPGTRLTVL.